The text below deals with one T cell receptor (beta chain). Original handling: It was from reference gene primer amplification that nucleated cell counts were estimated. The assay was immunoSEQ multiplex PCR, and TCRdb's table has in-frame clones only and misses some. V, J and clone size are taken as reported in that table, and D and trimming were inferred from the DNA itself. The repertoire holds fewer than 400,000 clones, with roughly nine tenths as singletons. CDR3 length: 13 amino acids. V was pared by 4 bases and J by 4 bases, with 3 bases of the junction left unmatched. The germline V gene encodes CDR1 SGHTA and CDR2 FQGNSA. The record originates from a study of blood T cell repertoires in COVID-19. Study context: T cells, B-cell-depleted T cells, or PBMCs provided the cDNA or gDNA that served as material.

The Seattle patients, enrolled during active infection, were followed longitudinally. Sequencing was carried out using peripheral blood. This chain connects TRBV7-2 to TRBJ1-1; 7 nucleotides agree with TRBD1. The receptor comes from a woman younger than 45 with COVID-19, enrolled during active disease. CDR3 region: CASSSRGATEAFF. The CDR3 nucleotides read TGTGCCAGCAGCTCCAGGGGGGCCACTGAAGCTTTCTTT.